Included here is one T cell receptor (beta chain) sequence, with context. Its antigen is not identified. The sample belongs to a study of post-analysis software for immune sequencing data. Across the study: As for disease course, relapsing-remitting, secondary progressive and progressive-relapsing multiple sclerosis were all included.

V was pared by 0 bases and J by 3 bases, with 12 bases between. Germline V lookup: CDR1 SGHRS, CDR2 YFSETQ. CDR3 length equals 15 residues. Study outcomes and limitations: Relative to controls, patients with multiple sclerosis showed significantly lower normalized Chao1 diversity. In patients, TRBV5-6, TRBV5-1 and TRBV20-1 belonged to four or five TRBV segments found more frequently than in controls. Strong co-clustering by F measure was evident for samples that had been prepared in the same batch.

The authors incorporated unique molecular identifiers into the TCR beta cDNA libraries. Starting from roughly 1.1 to 9.2 million T cells, the study yielded roughly 0.5 million cDNA molecules. Via MiXCR, TCRdb re-called the PCR reads, giving one row per CDR3 protein. Here the sample spans some 500,000 distinct CDR3 sequences, roughly 45% being singletons. This sequence joins TRBV5-1 and TRBJ1-1; D ambiguous. This clonotype originated in a girl aged 10 to 17 with multiple sclerosis. The sequenced material came from blood. In nucleotides, the CDR3 is TGCGCCAGCAGCTTGGCCGCCAGTGATTACACTGAAGCTTTCTTT. Translating gives CASSLAASDYTEAFF.